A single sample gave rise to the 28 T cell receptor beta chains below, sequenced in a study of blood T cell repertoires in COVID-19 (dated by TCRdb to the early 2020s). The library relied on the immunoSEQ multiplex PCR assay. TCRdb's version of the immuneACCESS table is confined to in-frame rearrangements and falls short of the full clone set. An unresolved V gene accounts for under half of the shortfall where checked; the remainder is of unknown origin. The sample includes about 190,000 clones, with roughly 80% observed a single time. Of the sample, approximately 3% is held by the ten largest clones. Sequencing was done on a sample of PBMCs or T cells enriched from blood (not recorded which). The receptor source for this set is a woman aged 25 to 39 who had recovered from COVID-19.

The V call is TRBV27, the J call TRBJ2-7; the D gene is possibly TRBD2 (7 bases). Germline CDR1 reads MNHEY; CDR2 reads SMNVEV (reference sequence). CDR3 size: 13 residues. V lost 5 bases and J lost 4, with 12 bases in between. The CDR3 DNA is TGTGCCAGCAGTCACGAGGGGGGGTACGAGCAGTACTTC. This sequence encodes CASSHEGGYEQYF.

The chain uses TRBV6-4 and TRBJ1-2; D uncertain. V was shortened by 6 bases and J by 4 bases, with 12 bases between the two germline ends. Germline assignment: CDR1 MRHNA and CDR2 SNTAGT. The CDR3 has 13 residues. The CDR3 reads CASSLAPGYGYTF. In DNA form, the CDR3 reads TGTGCCAGCAGCCTTGCACCCGGCTATGGCTACACCTTC.

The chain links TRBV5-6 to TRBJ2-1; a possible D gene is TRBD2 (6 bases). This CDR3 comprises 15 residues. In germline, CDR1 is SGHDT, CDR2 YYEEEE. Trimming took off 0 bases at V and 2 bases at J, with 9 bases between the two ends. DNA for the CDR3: TGTGCCAGCAGCTTGGTCGGAGGGGCCTACAATGAGCAGTTCTTC. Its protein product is CASSLVGGAYNEQFF.

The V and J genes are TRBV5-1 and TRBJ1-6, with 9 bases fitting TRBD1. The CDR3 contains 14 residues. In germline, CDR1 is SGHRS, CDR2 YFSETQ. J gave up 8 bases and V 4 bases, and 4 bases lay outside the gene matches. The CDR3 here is CASSTGQGYSPLHF. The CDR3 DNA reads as TGCGCCAGCAGCACCGGACAGGGGTATTCACCCCTCCACTTT.

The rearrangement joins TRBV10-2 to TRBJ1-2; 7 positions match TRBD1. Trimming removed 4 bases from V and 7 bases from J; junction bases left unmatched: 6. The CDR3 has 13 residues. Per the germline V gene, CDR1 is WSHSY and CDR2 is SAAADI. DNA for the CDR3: TGCGCCAGCAGTGCTTCACAGGGGTCTGGCTACACCTTC. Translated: CASSASQGSGYTF.

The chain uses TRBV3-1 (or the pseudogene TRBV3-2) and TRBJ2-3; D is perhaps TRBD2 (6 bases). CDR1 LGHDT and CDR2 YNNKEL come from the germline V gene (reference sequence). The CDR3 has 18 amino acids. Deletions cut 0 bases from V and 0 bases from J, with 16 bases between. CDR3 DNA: TGTGCCAGCAGCCAAGAGGTGGGCGGCGCGGGAAGCACAGATACGCAGTATTTT. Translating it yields CASSQEVGGAGSTDTQYF.

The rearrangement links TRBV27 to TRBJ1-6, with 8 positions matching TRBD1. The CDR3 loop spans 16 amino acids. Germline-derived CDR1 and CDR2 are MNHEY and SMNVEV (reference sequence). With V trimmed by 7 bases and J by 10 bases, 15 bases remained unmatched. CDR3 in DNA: TGTGCCAGCATCGCTAACCTAGACAGGGGACGGTCACCCCTCCACTTT. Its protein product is CASIANLDRGRSPLHF.

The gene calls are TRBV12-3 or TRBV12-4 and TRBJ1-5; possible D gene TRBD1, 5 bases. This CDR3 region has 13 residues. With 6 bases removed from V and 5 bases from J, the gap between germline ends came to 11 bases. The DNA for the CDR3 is TGTGCCAGCAGCCGGACACAATATCAGCCCCAGCATTTT. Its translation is CASSRTQYQPQHF.

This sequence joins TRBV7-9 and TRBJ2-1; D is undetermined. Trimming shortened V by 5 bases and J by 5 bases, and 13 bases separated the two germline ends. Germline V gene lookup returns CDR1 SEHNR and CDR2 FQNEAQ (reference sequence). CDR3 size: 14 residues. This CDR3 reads CASSPTSEHNEQFF. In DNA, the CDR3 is TGTGCCAGCAGCCCTACCTCGGAGCACAATGAGCAGTTCTTC.

CDR3 in amino acids: CASSSGTVGNTIYF. CDR3 nucleotide sequence: TGTGCCAGCAGTTCCGGGACAGTTGGAAACACCATATATTTT. The chain recombines TRBV6-6 with TRBJ1-3, with TRBD1 matching 7 bases. J lost 3 bases, V lost 4 bases, and 3 bases had no gene match. The length of the CDR3 is 14 residues. Germline loops: CDR1 MNHNY, CDR2 SVGAGI (reference sequence).

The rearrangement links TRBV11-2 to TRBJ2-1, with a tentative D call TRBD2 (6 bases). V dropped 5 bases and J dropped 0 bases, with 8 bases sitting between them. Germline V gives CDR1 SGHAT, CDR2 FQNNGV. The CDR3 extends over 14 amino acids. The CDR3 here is CASSHGSSYNEQFF. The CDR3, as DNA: TGTGCCAGCAGCCACGGGAGCTCCTACAATGAGCAGTTCTTC.

The CDR3 DNA follows: TGTGCCAGCAGTTTATCCTCCGGGACACGGAACTATGGCTACACCTTC. Residues: CASSLSSGTRNYGYTF. J is TRBJ1-2 and V is TRBV28, with TRBD1 as a possible D gene (6 bases). Germline CDR1 MDHEN, CDR2 SYDVKM. Deletions cut 1 base from V and 2 bases from J, with 14 bases between. There are 16 residues in the CDR3.

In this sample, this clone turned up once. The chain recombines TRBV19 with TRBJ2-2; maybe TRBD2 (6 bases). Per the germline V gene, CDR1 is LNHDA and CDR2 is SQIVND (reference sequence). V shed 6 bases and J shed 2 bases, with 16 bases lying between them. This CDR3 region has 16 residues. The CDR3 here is CASSPSGGRNTGELFF. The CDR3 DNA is TGTGCCAGTAGCCCTTCCGGGGGTAGAAACACCGGGGAGCTGTTTTTT.

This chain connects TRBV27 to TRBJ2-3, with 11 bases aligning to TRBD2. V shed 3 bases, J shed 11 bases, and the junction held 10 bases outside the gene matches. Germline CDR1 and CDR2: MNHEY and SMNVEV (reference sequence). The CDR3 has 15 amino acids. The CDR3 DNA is TGTGCCAGCAGTTTTTCGAGACTAGCGGGGTGGGGGCAGTATTTT. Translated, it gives CASSFSRLAGWGQYF.

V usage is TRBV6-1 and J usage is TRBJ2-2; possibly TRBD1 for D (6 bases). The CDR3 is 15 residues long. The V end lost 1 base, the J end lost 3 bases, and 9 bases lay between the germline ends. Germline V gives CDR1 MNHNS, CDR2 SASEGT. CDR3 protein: CASSEVAGDTGELFF. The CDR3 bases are TGTGCCAGCAGTGAAGTGGCAGGGGACACCGGGGAGCTGTTTTTT.

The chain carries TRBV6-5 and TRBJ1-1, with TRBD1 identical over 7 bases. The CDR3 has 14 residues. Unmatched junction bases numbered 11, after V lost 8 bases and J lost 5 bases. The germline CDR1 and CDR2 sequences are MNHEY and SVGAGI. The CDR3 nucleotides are TGTGCCAGCGCTACCTCAGGGGGTTGGACTGAAGCTTTCTTT. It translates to CASATSGGWTEAFF.

The CDR3 sequence is CASSERRQGMDEQYF. The CDR3 region has the DNA TGTGCCAGCAGTGAAAGACGACAGGGTATGGACGAGCAGTACTTC. The chain joins TRBV6-1 to TRBJ2-7, with 7 nucleotides matching TRBD1. CDR1 is MNHNS, CDR2 SASEGT, per germline. Trimming at V came to 2 bases and at J to 5 bases, leaving 9 bases not matched to a gene. This CDR3 has 15 residues.

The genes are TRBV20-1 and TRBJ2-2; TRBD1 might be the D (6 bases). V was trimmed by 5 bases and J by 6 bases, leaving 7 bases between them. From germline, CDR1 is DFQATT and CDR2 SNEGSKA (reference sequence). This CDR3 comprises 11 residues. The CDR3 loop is CSAYRAGELFF. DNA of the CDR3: TGCAGTGCTTACAGGGCCGGGGAGCTGTTTTTT.

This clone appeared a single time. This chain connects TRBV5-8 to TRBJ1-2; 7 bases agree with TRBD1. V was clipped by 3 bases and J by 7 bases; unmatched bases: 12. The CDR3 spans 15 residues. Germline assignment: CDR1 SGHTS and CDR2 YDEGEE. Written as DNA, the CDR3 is TGTGCCAGCAGCTCCACAGGGGCCCTCCTCGGTGGCTACACCTTC. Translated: CASSSTGALLGGYTF.

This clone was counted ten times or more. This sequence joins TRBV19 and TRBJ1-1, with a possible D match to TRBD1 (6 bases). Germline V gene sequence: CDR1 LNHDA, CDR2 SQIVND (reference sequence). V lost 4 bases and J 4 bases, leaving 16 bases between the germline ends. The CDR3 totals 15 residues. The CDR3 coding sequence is TGTGCCAGTAGTACTGACAACAGGGTGGGCACTGAAGCTTTCTTT. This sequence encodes CASSTDNRVGTEAFF.

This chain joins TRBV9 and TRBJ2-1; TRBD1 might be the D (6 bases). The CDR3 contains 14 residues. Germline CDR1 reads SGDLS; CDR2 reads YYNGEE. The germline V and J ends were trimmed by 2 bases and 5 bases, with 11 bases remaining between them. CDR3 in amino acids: CASSVSRGDNEQFF. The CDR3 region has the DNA TGTGCCAGCAGCGTGAGCAGGGGTGACAATGAGCAGTTCTTC. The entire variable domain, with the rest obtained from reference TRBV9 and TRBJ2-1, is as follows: DSGVTQTPKHLITATGQRVTLRCSPRSGDLSVYWYQQSLDQGLQFLIQYYNGEERAKGNILERFSAQQFPDLHSELNLSSLELGDSALYFCASSVSRGDNEQFFGPGTRLTVL.

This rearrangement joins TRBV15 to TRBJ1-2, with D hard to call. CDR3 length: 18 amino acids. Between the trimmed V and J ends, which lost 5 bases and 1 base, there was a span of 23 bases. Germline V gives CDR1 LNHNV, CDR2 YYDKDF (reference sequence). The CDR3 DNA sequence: TGTGCCACCAGCCCCTATCGGGATTTGGGCACAAATAACTATGGCTACACCTTC. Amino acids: CATSPYRDLGTNNYGYTF.

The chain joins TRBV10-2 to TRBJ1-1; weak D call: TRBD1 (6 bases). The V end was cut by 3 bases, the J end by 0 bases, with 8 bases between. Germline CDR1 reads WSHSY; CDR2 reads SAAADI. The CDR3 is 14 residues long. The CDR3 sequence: CASSDGGMNTEAFF. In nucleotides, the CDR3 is TGCGCCAGCAGTGATGGGGGCATGAACACTGAAGCTTTCTTT.

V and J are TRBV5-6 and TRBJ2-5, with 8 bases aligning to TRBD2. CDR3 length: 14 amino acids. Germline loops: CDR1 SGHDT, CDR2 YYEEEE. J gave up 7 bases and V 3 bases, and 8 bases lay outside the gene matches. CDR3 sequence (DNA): TGTGCCAGCAGCTCCCCAACCAGCGGGGGGACCCAGTACTTC. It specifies CASSSPTSGGTQYF.

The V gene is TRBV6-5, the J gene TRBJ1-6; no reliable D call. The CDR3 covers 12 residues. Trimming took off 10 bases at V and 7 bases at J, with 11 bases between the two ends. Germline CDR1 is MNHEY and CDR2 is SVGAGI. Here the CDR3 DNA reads TGTGCCACGGGGATGAGGAATTCACCCCTCCACTTT. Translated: CATGMRNSPLHF.

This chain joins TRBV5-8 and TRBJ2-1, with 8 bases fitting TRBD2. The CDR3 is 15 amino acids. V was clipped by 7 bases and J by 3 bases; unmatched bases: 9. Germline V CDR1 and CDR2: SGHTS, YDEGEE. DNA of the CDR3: TGTGCCAGCCCTACCCGGAGCGGGGGCTACAATGAGCAGTTCTTC. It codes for CASPTRSGGYNEQFF.

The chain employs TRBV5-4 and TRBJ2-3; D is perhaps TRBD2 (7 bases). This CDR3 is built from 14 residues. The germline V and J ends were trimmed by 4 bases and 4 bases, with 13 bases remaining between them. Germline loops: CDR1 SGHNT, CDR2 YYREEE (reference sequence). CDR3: CASSLIGGPDTQYF. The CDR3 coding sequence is TGTGCCAGCAGCCTAATCGGGGGGCCAGATACGCAGTATTTT.

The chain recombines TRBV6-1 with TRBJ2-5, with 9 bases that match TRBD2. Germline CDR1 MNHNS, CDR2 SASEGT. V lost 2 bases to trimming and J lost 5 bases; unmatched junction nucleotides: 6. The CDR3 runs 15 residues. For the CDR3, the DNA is TGTGCCAGCAGTGAAACCGGACTAGCGCGGGAGACCCAGTACTTC. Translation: CASSETGLARETQYF.